Included here is one T cell receptor beta chain sequence, with context. The method was immunoSEQ multiplex PCR; TCRdb's version includes in-frame clones alone and lacks a portion of them. The sample lists roughly 300,000 clones, under 90% occurring once. This specimen comes from a study of blood T cell repertoires in COVID-19. As for the study in general: The samples span acute and convalescent COVID-19 from the United States, Italy and Spain. The analysed material was cDNA or gDNA that came from T cells, B-cell-depleted T cells, or PBMCs.

The V and J ends lost 3 bases and 0 bases respectively, with 12 bases between them. Germline-derived CDR1 and CDR2 are LGHNT and FRNRAP. This CDR3 comprises 16 residues. Sample: peripheral blood. The chain is built from TRBV12-5 and TRBJ2-1; D perhaps matches TRBD2 (6 bases). The TCR sequence derives from a woman aged 45-59 years who had recovered from COVID-19. This CDR3 reads CASGFELAGSYNEQFF. Here the CDR3 DNA reads TGTGCTAGTGGTTTCGAACTAGCTGGCTCCTACAATGAGCAGTTCTTC.